The 25 T cell receptor beta chains below all came from one sample that was sequenced in a study of cytomegalovirus exposure and HLA in healthy donors. Amplification used 60 Vbeta primers and 13 Jbeta primers. Here immunoSEQ multiplex PCR was the method, and the copy in TCRdb shows in-frame clones only, minus some. The sample yields about 130,000 clones, more than 70% seen once. Sample: PBMCs. These receptors all stem from a middle-aged man in good health and CMV-seronegative.

The rearrangement joins TRBV30 to TRBJ1-2, with 12 bases lining up with TRBD1. The CDR3 has 18 amino acids. The germline gives CDR1 GTSNPN, CDR2 SVGIG (reference sequence). J gave up 4 bases and V 2 bases, and 14 bases lay outside the gene matches. As DNA, the CDR3 is TGTGCCTGGAGTAAACCGGGACAGGGGGCGCGGATCGGCTATGGCTACACCTTC. Its translation is CAWSKPGQGARIGYGYTF.

The rearrangement joins TRBV2 to TRBJ2-7, with D possibly being TRBD1 (6 bases). The V gene lost 2 bases and the J gene lost 3 bases, with 11 bases spanning the gap. The CDR3 is 14 amino acids. Germline V gene lookup returns CDR1 SNHLY and CDR2 FYNNEI. CDR3 nucleotides: TGTGCCAGCAGTGAATCGGGCAGGGGCTACGAGCAGTACTTC. This gives the protein CASSESGRGYEQYF.

This chain joins TRBV4-1 and TRBJ2-7, with 12 bases fitting TRBD2. The CDR3 has 18 residues. Unmatched junction bases numbered 16, after V lost 4 bases and J lost 6 bases. The germline V gene encodes CDR1 MGHRA and CDR2 YSYEKL. CDR3 DNA: TGCGCCAGCAGCCCCCGCGCTAGCGGGGGGGCGGGCATGAGCGAGCAGTACTTC. Protein: CASSPRASGGAGMSEQYF.

The rearrangement joins TRBV30 to TRBJ2-7, with 7 bases fitting TRBD1. Unmatched junction bases numbered 11, after V lost 6 bases and J lost 6 bases. The CDR3 totals 13 residues. Looked up from germline, CDR1 is GTSNPN and CDR2 is SVGIG (reference sequence). Written as DNA, the CDR3 is TGTGCCTGTAGCGACAGGGATTTAAGCGAGCAGTACTTC. This gives the protein CACSDRDLSEQYF.

The chain recombines TRBV6-5 with TRBJ1-6, with TRBD1 matching over 10 bases. The CDR3 runs 15 residues. Germline CDR1 and CDR2: MNHEY and SVGAGI. The J segment lost 5 bases and the V segment lost 6 bases, leaving 4 bases of the junction unmatched. The CDR3 region has the DNA TGTGCCAGCAGGGGGACAGGGGCGAATAATTCACCCCTCCACTTT. Amino acid sequence: CASRGTGANNSPLHF.

The chain joins TRBV1 to TRBJ2-2; the DNA was not compared with TRBD2, the D call given in the table. TRBV1 is listed as a pseudogene. The CDR3 is 16 amino acids. The CDR3 loop is CTSSWGGEGWTGELFF. CDR3 DNA: TGCACCAGCAGCTGGGGGGGGGAGGGATGGACCGGGGAGCTGTTTTTT.

The chain is built from TRBV25-1 and TRBJ2-5; D not resolved. Trimming left V 7 bases short and J 0 bases short, with 9 bases between. The germline gives CDR1 MGHDK, CDR2 SYGVNS. The CDR3 has 13 residues. CDR3 loop: CASTAADQETQYF. CDR3 sequence (DNA): TGTGCCAGCACCGCGGCAGACCAAGAGACCCAGTACTTC. Supplemented by reference TRBV25-1 and TRBJ2-5, the full variable domain reads EADIYQTPRYLVIGTGKKITLECSQTMGHDKMYWYQQDPGMELHLIHYSYGVNSTEKGDLSSESTVSRIRTEHFPLTLESARPSHTSQYLCASTAADQETQYFGPGTRLLVL.

This sequence joins TRBV28 and TRBJ1-5, with TRBD1 matching 10 bases. J gave up 4 bases and V 3 bases, and 3 bases lay outside the gene matches. The CDR3 covers 15 residues. Per the germline V gene, CDR1 is MDHEN and CDR2 is SYDVKM. CDR3 loop: CASSFPDRGNQPQHF. DNA of the CDR3: TGTGCCAGCAGTTTCCCGGACAGGGGGAATCAGCCCCAGCATTTT.

V and J are TRBV7-9 and TRBJ2-7; unclear D gene. The length of the CDR3 is 13 residues. V was clipped by 2 bases and J by 2 bases, with 7 bases between them. The germline gives CDR1 SEHNR, CDR2 FQNEAQ (reference sequence). The CDR3 loop is CASSLPSAYEQYF. Written as DNA, the CDR3 is TGTGCCAGCAGCTTACCCTCCGCCTACGAGCAGTACTTC.

The CDR3 nucleotides are TGCGCCAGCAGCCAGGCCGGGACAGCATCCCACTATGGCTACACCTTC. This sequence encodes CASSQAGTASHYGYTF. V is TRBV4-3 and J is TRBJ1-2; the match to TRBD1 covers 7 bases. V lost 3 bases and J lost 3; bases outside the gene matches: 10. CDR1 is LGHNA, CDR2 YSLEER, per germline. The CDR3 is 16 residues long.

This sequence joins TRBV6-1 and TRBJ2-4; D possibly corresponds to TRBD2 (6 bases). The CDR3 extends over 17 amino acids. CDR1 is MNHNS, CDR2 SASEGT, per germline. The V end was cut by 2 bases, the J end by 0 bases, with 14 bases between. For the CDR3, the DNA is TGTGCCAGCAGTGAATGGGGGGTAGAGTTAGCCAAAAACATTCAGTACTTC. Residues: CASSEWGVELAKNIQYF.

The gene calls are TRBV30 and TRBJ2-1; 7 positions match TRBD2. CDR1 is GTSNPN and CDR2 is SVGIG in the germline V gene (reference sequence). Trimming took 8 bases from V and 6 from J; bases not matched to a gene: 10. This CDR3 has 13 amino acids. This chain's CDR3 is CANRGGGGNEQFF. The CDR3 DNA sequence: TGTGCCAACCGGGGCGGGGGAGGCAATGAGCAGTTCTTC.

The chain recombines TRBV2 with TRBJ2-3, with a possible D match to TRBD2 (5 bases). Germline CDR1 reads SNHLY; CDR2 reads FYNNEI. V lost 6 bases and J 2 bases, leaving 9 bases between the germline ends. This CDR3 comprises 13 residues. The CDR3 loop is CASSADFTDTQYF. CDR3 DNA sequence: TGTGCCAGCAGCGCGGACTTCACAGATACGCAGTATTTT.

This clone has only one observation. CDR3 DNA: TGCGCCAGCAGCTTGGCGGCAAGGCGGGACGAAAAACTGTTTTTT. It specifies CASSLAARRDEKLFF. The J gene is TRBJ1-4, the V gene TRBV5-1, with a tentative D call TRBD1 (5 bases). The CDR3 length is 15 residues. Looked up from germline, CDR1 is SGHRS and CDR2 is YFSETQ. V was trimmed by 0 bases and J by 8 bases, leaving 14 bases between them.

The J gene is TRBJ2-7, the V gene TRBV4-1, with D maybe TRBD2 (7 bases). Trimming cost V 0 bases and J 2 bases, with 14 bases left between them. CDR3 length: 16 residues. Per the germline V gene, CDR1 is MGHRA and CDR2 is YSYEKL. The CDR3 coding sequence is TGCGCCAGCAGCCAAGATAGGGGGGGGGACCCCTACGAGCAGTACTTC. Residues: CASSQDRGGDPYEQYF.

The chain employs TRBV28 and TRBJ2-1; 7 bases fit TRBD2. With 4 bases clipped from V and 4 bases from J, the junction kept 4 bases outside the gene matches. Germline assignment: CDR1 MDHEN and CDR2 SYDVKM. The CDR3 runs 14 residues. CDR3 amino acids: CASSWSGMYNEQFF. Written as DNA, the CDR3 is TGTGCCAGCAGTTGGAGCGGGATGTACAATGAGCAGTTCTTC.

The chain carries TRBV30 and TRBJ1-2, with 10 bases matching TRBD1. The length of the CDR3 is 14 residues. V trimming: 3 bases; J trimming: 7 bases; junction bases outside the gene matches: 8. Germline V gene data show CDR1 as GTSNPN and CDR2 as SVGIG (reference sequence). Here the CDR3 reads CAWRRTGGSGGYTF. The CDR3, as DNA: TGTGCCTGGAGAAGGACAGGGGGTTCTGGTGGCTACACCTTC.

The J gene is TRBJ2-2, the V gene TRBV11-3, with 9 bases identical to TRBD2. Germline CDR1 is SGHNT and CDR2 is YENEEA. The CDR3 totals 15 residues. Germline trimming cut 1 base from V and 5 bases from J; bases unmatched to any gene: 2. The CDR3 sequence: CASSLVAGVTGELFF. The CDR3 DNA is TGTGCCAGCAGCTTAGTAGCGGGGGTAACCGGGGAGCTGTTTTTT.

V usage is TRBV2 and J usage is TRBJ1-3; the match to TRBD1 covers 7 bases. The CDR3 contains 15 residues. The J segment lost 0 bases and the V segment lost 6 bases, leaving 5 bases of the junction unmatched. Germline loops: CDR1 SNHLY, CDR2 FYNNEI. The CDR3 loop is CASRPGQPSGNTIYF. The CDR3 DNA is TGTGCCAGCAGACCGGGACAGCCCTCTGGAAACACCATATATTTT.

The chain is built from TRBV7-8 and TRBJ2-6; D remains ambiguous. The CDR3 has 15 residues. Looked up from germline, CDR1 is SGHVS and CDR2 is FQNEAQ. With 2 bases removed from V and 0 bases from J, the gap between germline ends came to 5 bases. The chain's CDR3 is CASSLTSSGANVLTF. CDR3 sequence (DNA): TGTGCCAGCAGCTTAACGAGCTCTGGGGCCAACGTCCTGACTTTC.

This chain uses TRBV19 with TRBJ2-2; D might be TRBD2 (5 bases). V gave up 0 bases and J gave up 6 bases, with 11 bases separating them. The germline V gene has CDR1 LNHDA and CDR2 SQIVND (reference sequence). The CDR3 sequence is 15 residues long. The CDR3 sequence: CASSIETLASGELFF. CDR3 DNA: TGTGCCAGTAGTATAGAGACTCTAGCTTCCGGGGAGCTGTTTTTT.

The rearrangement uses TRBV7-7 and TRBJ2-1, with D perhaps TRBD2 (5 bases). This CDR3 spans 15 amino acids. Trimming pared 1 base from V and 7 bases from J, leaving 14 bases between. The germline V gene encodes CDR1 SSHAT and CDR2 FNYEAQ (reference sequence). CDR3 DNA: TGTGCCAGCAGCTTAGTGAGGGCCGGTGGGAATGAGCAGTTCTTC. Translation gives CASSLVRAGGNEQFF.

The chain links TRBV25-1 to TRBJ2-6; D is undetermined. Trimming cost V 10 bases and J 4 bases, with 5 bases left between them. This CDR3 is 11 amino acids long. CDR1 and CDR2 from the germline V gene are MGHDK and SYGVNS. The CDR3 DNA follows: TGTGCCACGAGGGGGGCCAACGTCCTGACTTTC. Encoded protein: CATRGANVLTF.

This chain joins TRBV7-3 and TRBJ2-1; 8 positions match TRBD2. Trimming took 2 bases from V and 6 from J; bases not matched to a gene: 9. Germline CDR1 and CDR2: SGHTA and FQGTGA. The CDR3 contains 16 residues. For the CDR3, the DNA is TGTGCCAGCAGCTTATCCTCTTCGGGGGGGCTCAATGAGCAGTTCTTC. Amino acid sequence: CASSLSSSGGLNEQFF.

V usage is TRBV19 and J usage is TRBJ2-5, with TRBD2 matching 7 bases. Losses at the gene ends were 1 base for V and 2 bases for J; bases not matched to a gene: 4. CDR3 size: 15 residues. In germline, CDR1 is LNHDA, CDR2 SQIVND (reference sequence). CDR3 sequence: CASSIVGGPQETQYF. The CDR3 region has the DNA TGTGCCAGTAGTATAGTGGGAGGGCCTCAAGAGACCCAGTACTTC.